The T cell receptor beta chain described here comes from a study of Ad26.COV2.S vaccination and SARS-CoV-2 variants. The table came from immunoSEQ multiplex PCR; TCRdb's copy has only in-frame clones and leaves some out. Of roughly 700,000 clones in the sample, roughly 90% were seen once. The CDR3 extends over 12 amino acids. The germline gives CDR1 LNHDA, CDR2 SQIVND (reference sequence). Trimming stripped 8 bases from V and 1 base from J, with 9 bases between. The treatment denotes: roughly 19 received Ad26.COV2.S at low or high dose, single or two shots; roughly five received placebo; per-sample allocation not given. Specimens were obtained on day 63 following the first vaccine or placebo injection. An adult aged 18-55 years in Boston served as the donor. A word on this clone: This sample also contains other DNA sequences that code for the same CDR3.

The receptor was derived from a person between 18 and 65 years old who received the Ad26.COV2.S COVID-19 vaccine or a placebo. The source material was peripheral blood, sampled in a trial of Ad26.COV2.S vaccine versus placebo. The chain recombines TRBV19 with TRBJ2-7, with D possibly matching TRBD2 (5 bases). The CDR3 protein is CASSPGSYEQYF. The CDR3 nucleotides read TGTGCCAGTTCCCCGGGGTCCTACGAGCAGTACTTC.